Each of the 22 T cell receptor beta chains below was sequenced from the same sample in a study of blood T cell repertoires in COVID-19. The data were produced by immunoSEQ multiplex PCR, yet TCRdb's version contains in-frame clones alone and is incomplete. The sample records approximately 220,000 clones, approximately 83% being singletons. The sample comprised PBMCs or T cells enriched from blood (not recorded which). These receptors originate from a woman in her 40s with acute COVID-19.

The chain couples TRBV28 to TRBJ1-5, with a weak D call TRBD1 (5 bases). V was cut by 8 bases and J by 9 bases, with 17 bases left in between. Germline CDR1 and CDR2: MDHEN and SYDVKM. The CDR3 runs to 13 residues. The DNA of the CDR3 is TGTGCCAGCTTTGTGGCAGGGCAGGGGCCCCAGCATTTT. It translates to CASFVAGQGPQHF.

The chain has TRBV28 and TRBJ2-1, with a possible D match to TRBD2 (6 bases). Trimming stripped 6 bases from V and 13 bases from J, with 13 bases between. Germline CDR1 MDHEN, CDR2 SYDVKM. There are 11 residues in the CDR3. The CDR3 DNA reads TGTGCCAGCAGGGGGAAGCGGGCACAGTTCTTC. Translation: CASRGKRAQFF.

The rearrangement joins TRBV14 to TRBJ2-3; TRBD2 matches 14 bases. CDR3 length equals 17 residues. CDR1 is SGHDN, CDR2 FVKESK, per germline. Germline trimming cut 2 bases from V and 3 bases from J; bases unmatched to any gene: 4. The CDR3 region is CASSQSRTSGRTDTQYF. In DNA form, the CDR3 reads TGTGCCAGCAGCCAATCACGGACTAGCGGGAGGACAGATACGCAGTATTTT.

This clone was picked up one time. J is TRBJ1-2 and V is TRBV7-6, with 10 nucleotides matching TRBD1. The CDR3 covers 15 residues. Per germline, CDR1 SGHVS and CDR2 FNYEAQ. J was trimmed by 1 base and V by 5 bases; bases with no gene match: 4. CDR3 sequence: CASSQWDRGNYGYTF. In DNA form, the CDR3 reads TGTGCCAGCAGCCAGTGGGACAGGGGTAACTATGGCTACACCTTC.

The chain combines TRBV28 with TRBJ1-3; 8 bases fit TRBD1. This CDR3 contains 16 residues. The ends lost 5 bases at V and 5 bases at J; junction bases unmatched: 11. CDR1 MDHEN and CDR2 SYDVKM come from the germline V gene. CDR3 DNA: TGTGCCAGCAGTGCCCTCGGACAGGGAGGGCGAAACACCATATATTTT. This sequence encodes CASSALGQGGRNTIYF.

The rearrangement joins TRBV28 to TRBJ1-4; D is unresolved. Germline V gives CDR1 MDHEN, CDR2 SYDVKM. The CDR3 is 13 amino acids. V lost 7 bases, J lost 8 bases, and 14 bases lay in between. The CDR3 here is CASTSFLAEKLFF. The CDR3 DNA follows: TGTGCCAGCACATCCTTCCTCGCGGAAAAACTGTTTTTT.

CDR3 sequence (DNA): TGCGCCAGCGGCAAGGGGCTAAATCAGCCCCAGCATTTT. This encodes CASGKGLNQPQHF. The chain employs TRBV4-3 and TRBJ1-5; D may be TRBD1 (5 bases). The ends were cut back, 8 bases at V and 4 bases at J, with 12 bases in the middle. The CDR3 extends over 13 amino acids. From germline, CDR1 is LGHNA and CDR2 YSLEER.

V is TRBV6-5 and J is TRBJ2-7, with a weak D call TRBD1 (6 bases). This CDR3 is 16 amino acids long. Germline-derived CDR1 and CDR2 are MNHEY and SVGAGI. V shed 2 bases and J shed 2 bases, with 16 bases lying between them. The CDR3 region is CASSYLGTGRTYEQYF. CDR3 in DNA: TGTGCCAGCAGTTACCTAGGTACAGGGAGAACCTACGAGCAGTACTTC.

The chain uses TRBV3-1 (or the pseudogene TRBV3-2) and TRBJ1-1; D possibly corresponds to TRBD1 (5 bases). The V end was cut by 2 bases, the J end by 8 bases, with 18 bases between. Germline CDR1 is LGHDT and CDR2 is YNNKEL (reference sequence). The CDR3 consists of 15 residues. CDR3 loop: CASSQLGGPREEAFF. In nucleotides, the CDR3 is TGTGCCAGCAGCCAATTGGGGGGACCTCGGGAGGAAGCTTTCTTT.

A word on this clone: This may come from a read error, since a much larger clone is one base off. The rearrangement uses TRBV29-1 and TRBJ2-5; 8 positions agree with TRBD2. With V trimmed by 6 bases and J by 5 bases, 2 bases remained unmatched. CDR1 SQVTM and CDR2 ANQGSEA come from the germline V gene. CDR3 length equals 11 residues. In DNA form, the CDR3 reads TGCAGCGTCGGCGGGGGGGAGACCCAGTACTTC. Encoded protein: CSVGGGETQYF.

The chain carries TRBV5-1 and TRBJ1-1, with D maybe TRBD1 (5 bases). The CDR3 spans 13 residues. Germline V CDR1 and CDR2: SGHRS, YFSETQ. Between the trimmed V and J ends, which lost 3 bases and 3 bases, there was a span of 9 bases. In DNA, the CDR3 is TGCGCCAGCAGCTCCAAACAGGACACTGAAGCTTTCTTT. Translating it yields CASSSKQDTEAFF.

The chain recombines TRBV5-1 with TRBJ2-7; TRBD1 matches at 7 bases. V shed 4 bases and J 6 bases; nucleotides not matched to a gene: 7. CDR1 is SGHRS and CDR2 is YFSETQ in the germline V gene. The CDR3 consists of 13 residues. The DNA for the CDR3 is TGCGCCAGCAGCCGTGACAGGGCGGGCGAGCAGTACTTC. Its protein product is CASSRDRAGEQYF.

The V and J genes are TRBV7-6 and TRBJ2-7; the match to TRBD2 covers 10 bases. The CDR3 totals 16 residues. V shed 3 bases, J shed 4 bases, and the junction held 9 bases outside the gene matches. Germline lookup yields CDR1 SGHVS and CDR2 FNYEAQ. DNA for the CDR3: TGTGCCAGCAGCTTCCTAGCGGGAGATTGGGGGTACGAGCAGTACTTC. Translated, it gives CASSFLAGDWGYEQYF.

This chain connects TRBV28 to TRBJ2-1; 16 bases map to TRBD2. This CDR3 has 18 amino acids. The V gene's germline CDR1 is MDHEN and CDR2 SYDVKM. V lost 6 bases to trimming and J lost 7 bases; unmatched junction nucleotides: 12. The CDR3 region is CASSSLGLAGGLGNEQFF. CDR3 nucleotide sequence: TGTGCCAGCAGCTCCCTGGGACTAGCGGGAGGGCTGGGGAATGAGCAGTTCTTC.

The V and J genes are TRBV11-3 and TRBJ2-7; D is ambiguous. The CDR3 runs 14 residues. Trimming took 5 bases from V and 0 from J, leaving 11 bases between them. The germline CDR1 and CDR2 sequences are SGHNT and YENEEA. The CDR3 DNA reads TGTGCCAGCAGCCCCCTCGCAGACTCCTACGAGCAGTACTTC. Its translation is CASSPLADSYEQYF. Filled out from reference TRBV11-3 and TRBJ2-7, the complete variable domain reads EAGVVQSPRYKIIEKKQPVAFWCNPISGHNTLYWYLQNLGQGPELLIRYENEEAVDDSQLPKDRFSAERLKGVDSTLKIQPAELGDSAVYLCASSPLADSYEQYFGPGTRLTVT.

This chain uses TRBV9 with TRBJ2-1, with 10 bases that match TRBD2. Trimming cost V 2 bases and J 6 bases; bases outside gene matches: 8. Germline V gene lookup returns CDR1 SGDLS and CDR2 YYNGEE. This CDR3 is 16 amino acids long. CDR3 coding DNA: TGTGCCAGCAGCGTCCAGGGCCCTAGCGGGAGCAATGAGCAGTTCTTC. Translated: CASSVQGPSGSNEQFF.

The genes are TRBV24-1 and TRBJ2-6; D gene uncertain. V dropped 9 bases and J dropped 0 bases, with 8 bases sitting between them. CDR3 length equals 14 residues. Germline-derived CDR1 and CDR2 are KGHDR and SFDVKD. This chain's CDR3 is CATGGGSGANVLTF. The CDR3 nucleotides read TGTGCCACCGGCGGTGGCTCTGGGGCCAACGTCCTGACTTTC.

The rearrangement joins TRBV19 to TRBJ2-1, with TRBD2 matching over 8 bases. CDR1 LNHDA and CDR2 SQIVND come from the germline V gene (reference sequence). Unmatched junction bases numbered 5, after V lost 3 bases and J lost 4 bases. CDR3 length: 15 amino acids. In nucleotides, the CDR3 is TGTGCCAGTAGTATTGTTAGCGGGGTATACAATGAGCAGTTCTTC. Translated: CASSIVSGVYNEQFF.

The V and J genes are TRBV3-1 (or the pseudogene TRBV3-2) and TRBJ2-1, with D unclear. The CDR3 length is 16 residues. Germline lookup yields CDR1 LGHDT and CDR2 YNNKEL (reference sequence). V lost 4 bases, J lost 0 bases, and 13 bases lay in between. The CDR3 loop reads CASSRRGISSYNEQFF. The CDR3 region has the DNA TGTGCCAGCAGCCGAAGAGGTATAAGCTCCTACAATGAGCAGTTCTTC.

The chain combines TRBV3-1 (or the pseudogene TRBV3-2) with TRBJ1-5; D may be TRBD1 (5 bases). Germline CDR1 is LGHDT and CDR2 is YNNKEL (reference sequence). CDR3 length equals 14 residues. V dropped 0 bases and J dropped 6 bases, with 9 bases sitting between them. CDR3: CASSQELGGQPQHF. The CDR3 region has the DNA TGTGCCAGCAGCCAAGAACTCGGGGGTCAGCCCCAGCATTTT.

The chain recombines TRBV21-1 with TRBJ2-7; the table's TRBD2 call for D was not verified on the DNA. TRBV21-1 is a documented pseudogene. The CDR3 consists of 18 residues. This CDR3 reads CASSRREGRGSQAYEQYF. The CDR3 DNA sequence: TGTGCCAGCAGCAGGAGGGAGGGCAGGGGATCCCAGGCCTACGAGCAGTACTTC.

The genes are TRBV3-1 (or the pseudogene TRBV3-2) and TRBJ2-7; 11 bases line up with TRBD2. The CDR3 is 17 residues long. V was clipped by 0 bases and J by 2 bases; unmatched bases: 6. Germline V lookup: CDR1 LGHDT, CDR2 YNNKEL (reference sequence). CDR3 sequence reads: CASSQEFTSGGTYEQYF. The CDR3 nucleotides read TGTGCCAGCAGCCAAGAATTTACTAGCGGGGGCACCTACGAGCAGTACTTC.